This TCR beta chain originates from a study of vaccination and CD4 T cells after COVID-19. General study points: Median SARS-CoV-2-reactive clonotypes rose from roughly 22 to 38, not significantly. Detection of a median around 86% of reactive clones in convalescent patients was confined to the period after vaccination.

The Oncomine TCR Beta short-read assay sequenced DNA from cultured CD4+ T cells. Cultured CD4+ T cells were the source of extracted genomic DNA. TCRdb redid the calling of the PCR reads with MiXCR, one entry per CDR3 protein. The sample has over 15,000 distinct CDR3 sequences, approximately 72% seen once. As for treatment: approximately 10-day PBMC culture with coronavirus spike peptide pools or control peptides (ViraFEST assay). This CDR3 is 16 amino acids long. CDR1 is LNHDA and CDR2 is SQIVND in the germline V gene (reference sequence). Trimming shortened V by 7 bases and J by 4 bases, and 22 bases separated the two germline ends. Points on this clonotype: The target antigen is unknown.

Sequenced material: CD4+ T cells from blood, cultured in vitro, taken after SARS-CoV-2 vaccination. The TCR comes from a human donor who received a COVID-19 vaccine. The genes are TRBV19 and TRBJ1-2, with TRBD1 as a possible D gene (5 bases). The CDR3 DNA is TGTGCCAGTACGTCGCGGGGGTTGCAGGGAGGCTATGGCTACACCTTC. Translating it yields CASTSRGLQGGYGYTF.